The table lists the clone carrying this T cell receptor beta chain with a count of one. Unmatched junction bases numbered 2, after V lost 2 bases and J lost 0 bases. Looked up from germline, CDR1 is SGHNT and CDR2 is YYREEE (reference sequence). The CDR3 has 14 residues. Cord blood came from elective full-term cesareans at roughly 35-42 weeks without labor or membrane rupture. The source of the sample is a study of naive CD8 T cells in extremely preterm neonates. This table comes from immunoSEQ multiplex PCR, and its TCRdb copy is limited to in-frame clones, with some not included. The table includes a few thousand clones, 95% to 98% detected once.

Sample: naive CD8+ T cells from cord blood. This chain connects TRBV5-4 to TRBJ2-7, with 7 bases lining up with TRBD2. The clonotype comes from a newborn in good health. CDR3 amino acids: CASSFSGRSYEQYF. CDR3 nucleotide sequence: TGTGCCAGCAGCTTTAGCGGGCGCTCCTACGAGCAGTACTTC. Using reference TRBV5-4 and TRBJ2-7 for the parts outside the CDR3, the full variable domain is ETGVTQSPTHLIKTRGQQVTLRCSSQSGHNTVSWYQQALGQGPQFIFQYYREEENGRGNFPPRFSGLQFPNYSSELNVNALELDDSALYLCASSFSGRSYEQYFGPGTRLTVT.